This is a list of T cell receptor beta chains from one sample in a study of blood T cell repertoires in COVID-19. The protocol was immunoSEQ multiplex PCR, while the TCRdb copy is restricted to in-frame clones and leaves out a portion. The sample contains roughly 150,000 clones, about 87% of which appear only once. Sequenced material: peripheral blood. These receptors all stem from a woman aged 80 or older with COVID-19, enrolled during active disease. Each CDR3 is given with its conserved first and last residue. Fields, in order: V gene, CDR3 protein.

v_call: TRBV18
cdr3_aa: CASSLQGADSPLHF

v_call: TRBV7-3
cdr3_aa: CASSPGQGQNGEGYTF

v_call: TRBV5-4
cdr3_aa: CASSETSGRANNEQFF

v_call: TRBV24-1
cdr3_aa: CATSESSDRDAFF

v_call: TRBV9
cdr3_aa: CASSVDPGGNTGELFF

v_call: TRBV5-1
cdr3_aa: CASSLRRQGETQYF

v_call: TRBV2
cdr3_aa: CASSLTGTYEQYF

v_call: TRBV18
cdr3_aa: CASSPLGQGNTEAFF

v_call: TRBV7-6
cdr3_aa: CASSNRGLAAYNEQFF

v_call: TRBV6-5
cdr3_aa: CASSYGRRTGLDEQYF

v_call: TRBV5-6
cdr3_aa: CASSQGQDNQPQHF

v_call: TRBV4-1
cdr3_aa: CASSQSWTSGFYEQYF

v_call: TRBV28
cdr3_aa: CASSLTEYGYTF

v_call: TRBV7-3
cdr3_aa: CASSPQRGRGNQPQHF

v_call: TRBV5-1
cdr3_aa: CASAWLAENTGELFF

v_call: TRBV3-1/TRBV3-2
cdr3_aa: CASSQVFVGLYF

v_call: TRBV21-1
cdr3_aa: CASSKKYRFYGYTF

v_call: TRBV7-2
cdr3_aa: CASSLAAGSGEQFF

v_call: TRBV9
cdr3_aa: CASSPGTSLPYEQYF

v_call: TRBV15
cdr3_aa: CATSRATGTGTEKLFF

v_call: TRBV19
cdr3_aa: CASSVRTGSEKLFF

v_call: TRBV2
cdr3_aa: CASSLTGFNEQYF

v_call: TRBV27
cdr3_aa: CASSFSGNQPQHF

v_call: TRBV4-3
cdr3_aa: CASSQGTGAGNTIYF

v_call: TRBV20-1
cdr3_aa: CSASSMLAGLPYEQYF

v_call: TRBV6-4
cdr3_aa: CATSQGHTDTQYF

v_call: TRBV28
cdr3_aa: CASSLGTGRQPQHF